The rows below give T cell receptor beta chains drawn from one sample of a study of T cells after posttransplantation cyclophosphamide. Only in-frame clones appear in the TCRdb table, and some are missing; sequencing was by immunoSEQ multiplex PCR. Among about 40,000 clones, about 92% were seen once, and the ten largest hold roughly 2.5%. Sequencing was performed on PBMCs, taken 55 to 70 days after allogeneic stem cell transplant with posttransplant cyclophosphamide. All receptors come from a male patient aged 60 to 75 who received an allogeneic stem cell transplant from a related donor and was CMV-positive. Some T cells may be supplied by the graft donor. The CDR3 runs from the conserved cysteine through the conserved F or W. Each record gives: D gene, clone size, J gene, V gene, CDR3 protein, CDR3 DNA. A D gene is named only where the DNA matches it firmly. Clone sizes are given selectively: once, few, many, or a class where the clone is expanded.

TRBD1,-,TRBJ1-1,TRBV19,CASSKGAASTEAFF,TGTGCCAGTAGCAAGGGGGCAGCGAGCACTGAAGCTTTCTTT
-,-,TRBJ1-6,TRBV27,CASSLSPSSYNSPLHF,TGTGCCAGCAGTTTATCACCGAGCTCCTATAATTCACCCCTCCACTTT
-,-,TRBJ1-4,TRBV5-6,CASSFWGRGRGNEKLFF,TGTGCCAGCAGCTTCTGGGGGAGGGGAAGAGGAAATGAAAAACTGTTTTTT
-,-,TRBJ1-2,TRBV28,CASIDSVGGYTF,TGTGCCAGCATTGACAGTGTGGGCGGCTACACCTTC
TRBD1,-,TRBJ1-4,TRBV2,CASSRRTGGGGEKLFF,TGTGCCAGCAGTCGGAGGACAGGGGGCGGGGGTGAAAAACTGTTTTTT
-,-,TRBJ1-4,TRBV4-1,CASSQDPPSTNEKLFF,TGCGCCAGCAGCCAAGATCCCCCTTCAACTAATGAAAAACTGTTTTTT
-,once,TRBJ1-1,TRBV21-1,CASSLTGKNTEAFF,TGTGCCAGCAGCCTTACAGGGAAGAACACTGAAGCTTTCTTT
-,-,TRBJ2-6,TRBV18,CASSPRQEVNSGANVPTF,TGTGCCAGCTCACCCCGACAAGAGGTTAACTCTGGGGCCAACGTCCCGACTTTC
TRBD1,-,TRBJ1-1,TRBV28,CASSLRGTGVNTEAFF,TGTGCCAGCAGTTTAAGAGGGACAGGGGTGAACACTGAAGCTTTCTTT
-,-,TRBJ1-1,TRBV19,CASIQGRNTEAFF,TGTGCCAGTATACAGGGAAGGAACACTGAAGCTTTCTTT
-,once,TRBJ1-1,TRBV10-3,CAISGKEGTLNTEAFF,TGTGCCATCAGTGGGAAAGAGGGGACTTTGAACACTGAAGCTTTCTTT
-,-,TRBJ1-5,TRBV27,CASSLLGDQPQHF,TGTGCCAGCAGTTTATTAGGGGATCAGCCCCAGCATTTT
TRBD2,-,TRBJ2-3,TRBV7-7,CASSSGIAGAADTQYF,TGTGCCAGCAGCTCAGGAATAGCGGGGGCTGCGGATACGCAGTATTTT